This record covers a single TCR beta chain. Isolated RNA was reverse transcribed in full, so expressed TCRB transcripts were sequenced. The data were produced by immunoSEQ multiplex PCR, yet TCRdb's version contains in-frame clones alone and is incomplete. Of about 900,000 clones in the sample, roughly 15% were seen once. The sample is drawn from a study of beta chain features in type 1 diabetes. Germline CDR1 and CDR2: MNHNS and SASEGT. V was trimmed by 3 bases and J by 2 bases, leaving 13 bases between them. This CDR3 contains 16 residues. The genes are TRBV6-1 and TRBJ1-4; TRBD1 might be the D (5 bases). The sequenced sample consisted of naive CD4+ T cells from blood. The TCR originated in a woman aged 18-30 years in good health. CDR3 sequence (DNA): TGTGCCAGCAGTGATGTTATGGGGGGGACTAATGAAAAACTGTTTTTT. It is translated as CASSDVMGGTNEKLFF.